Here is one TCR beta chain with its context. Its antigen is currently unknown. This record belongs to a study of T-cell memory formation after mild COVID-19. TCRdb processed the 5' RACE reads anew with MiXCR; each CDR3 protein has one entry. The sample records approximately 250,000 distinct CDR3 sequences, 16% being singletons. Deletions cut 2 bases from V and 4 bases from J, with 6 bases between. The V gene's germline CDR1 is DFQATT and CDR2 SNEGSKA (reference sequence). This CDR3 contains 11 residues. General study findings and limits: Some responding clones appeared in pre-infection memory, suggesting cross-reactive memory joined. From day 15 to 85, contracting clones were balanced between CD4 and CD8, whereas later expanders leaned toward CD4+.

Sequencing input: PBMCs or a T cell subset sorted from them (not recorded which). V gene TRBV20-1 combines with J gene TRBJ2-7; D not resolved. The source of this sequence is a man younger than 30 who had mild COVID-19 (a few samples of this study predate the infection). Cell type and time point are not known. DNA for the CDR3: TGCAGTGCTAGACAGGTTTACGAGCAGTACTTC. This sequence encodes CSARQVYEQYF.